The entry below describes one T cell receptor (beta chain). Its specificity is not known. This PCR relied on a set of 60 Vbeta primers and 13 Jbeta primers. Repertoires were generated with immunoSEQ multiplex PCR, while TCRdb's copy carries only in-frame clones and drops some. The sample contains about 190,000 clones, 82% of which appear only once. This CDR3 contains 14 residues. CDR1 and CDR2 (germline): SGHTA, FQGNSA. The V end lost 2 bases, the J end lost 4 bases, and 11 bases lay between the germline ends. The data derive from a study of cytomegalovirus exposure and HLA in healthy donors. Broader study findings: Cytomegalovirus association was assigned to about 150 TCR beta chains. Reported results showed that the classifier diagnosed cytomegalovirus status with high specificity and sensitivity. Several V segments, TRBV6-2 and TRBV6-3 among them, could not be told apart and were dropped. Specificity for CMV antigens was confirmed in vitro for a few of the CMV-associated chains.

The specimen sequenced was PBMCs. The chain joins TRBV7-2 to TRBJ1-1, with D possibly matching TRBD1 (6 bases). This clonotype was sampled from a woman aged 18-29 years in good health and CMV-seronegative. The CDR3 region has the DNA TGTGCCAGCAGCTTAACAGGGATGGGCACTGAAGCTTTCTTT. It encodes CASSLTGMGTEAFF.